This T cell receptor beta chain was found in a study of a mutant IDH1 vaccine in newly diagnosed glioma. Regarding this clone: Its antigen is not identified.

The length of the CDR3 is 13 residues. V was pared by 6 bases and J by 2 bases, with 10 bases between. Germline V lookup: CDR1 SNHLY, CDR2 FYNNEI. Time point in this sample: week 11, during vaccination. The study gave 300 ug of mutant IDH1 20-mer peptide per vaccine dose, with topical imiquimod. Diagnosis in the donors showed new WHO grade 3 or 4 astrocytomas that were IDH1-mutant and ATRX-lost. Only in-frame clones appear in the TCRdb table, and some are missing; sequencing was by immunoSEQ multiplex PCR. The sample includes around 65,000 clones, roughly 80% of them seen just once. This receptor was taken from a man over 45 with glioma. The sequenced sample was PBMCs, obtained from a glioma patient whose treatment included an IDH1 peptide vaccine. This sequence joins TRBV2 and TRBJ1-2, with no clear D. The CDR3 reads CASRIDGNYGYTF. Here the CDR3 DNA reads TGTGCCAGCAGAATTGACGGGAACTATGGCTACACCTTC.